These T cell receptor beta chains were read from a single sample in a study of blood T cells in healthy people across ages. Via MiXCR, TCRdb re-called the 5' RACE reads, giving one row per CDR3 protein. The sample has about 800,000 distinct CDR3 sequences, approximately 25% seen once; the top ten hold 3% to 4.5%. This same sample was also part of a study on T cells of mothers and their children.

The sample comprised blood. These receptors originate from a boy aged 5-17 years in good health. CDR3s include the opening cysteine and the closing phenylalanine or tryptophan. Each record gives: V gene, J gene, clone size, D gene, CDR3 protein, CDR3 DNA. D genes are given only for firm matches. Rows give clone size only sometimes, using once, few, many, or a class for an expanded clone.

TRBV20-1	TRBJ1-1	NA	NA	CSARDPAGMSEAFF	TGCAGTGCTAGAGACCCCGCGGGGATGAGTGAAGCTTTCTTT
TRBV7-2	TRBJ2-7	few	NA	CASSKDNYEQYF	TGTGCCAGCAGCAAGGACAACTACGAGCAGTACTTC
TRBV7-9	TRBJ1-1	NA	TRBD1	CATEIGDRAAEAFF	TGTGCCACCGAAATCGGGGACAGGGCGGCTGAAGCTTTCTTT
TRBV25-1	TRBJ1-3	NA	NA	CASSEYFRSSHPGNTIYF	TGTGCCAGCAGTGAATATTTCCGCTCCAGTCATCCTGGAAACACCATATATTTT
TRBV28	TRBJ1-2	few	NA	CASGGHYGYTF	TGTGCCAGCGGGGGGCACTATGGCTACACCTTC
TRBV5-1	TRBJ1-1	NA	TRBD1	CASSPWDSLNTEAFF	TGCGCCAGCAGCCCGTGGGACAGCTTGAACACTGAAGCTTTCTTT
TRBV20-1	TRBJ1-6	few	NA	CSASPGSNQANSPLHF	TGCAGTGCGAGCCCCGGGTCAAATCAGGCTAATTCACCCCTCCACTTT
TRBV7-8	TRBJ2-2	NA	TRBD1	CASSLGDRGLAGELFF	TGTGCCAGCAGCTTAGGGGACAGGGGGCTGGCCGGGGAGCTGTTTTTT
TRBV7-2	TRBJ1-4	NA	TRBD1	CASSLGTTGGEKLFF	TGTGCCAGCAGCTTAGGGACGACAGGGGGGGAAAAACTGTTTTTT
TRBV29-1	TRBJ2-1	few	TRBD1	CSVRQGSSYNEQFF	TGCAGCGTTCGACAGGGTAGCTCCTACAATGAGCAGTTCTTC
TRBV5-1	TRBJ1-1	NA	TRBD1	CASSLEPGQGAFF	TGCGCCAGCAGCTTGGAACCGGGACAGGGAGCTTTCTTT
TRBV28	TRBJ2-7	NA	NA	CASSSHGISSYEQYF	TGTGCCAGCAGCTCTCACGGGATAAGCTCCTACGAGCAGTACTTC
TRBV5-1	TRBJ1-5	few	NA	CAGSLGGGSQPQHF	TGCGCCGGCAGCCTTGGGGGAGGAAGCCAGCCCCAGCATTTT
TRBV4-1	TRBJ2-5	NA	NA	CASSQVPEETQYF	TGCGCCAGCAGCCAAGTTCCGGAAGAGACCCAGTACTTC
TRBV9	TRBJ2-5	few	TRBD1	CASSVNDREETQYF	TGTGCCAGCAGCGTGAACGACAGGGAAGAGACCCAGTACTTC
TRBV25-1	TRBJ1-1	few	NA	CASSGGITNTEAFF	TGTGCCAGCAGTGGCGGAATAACGAACACTGAAGCTTTCTTT
TRBV4-3	TRBJ2-3	NA	TRBD2	CASSLAVPFGTSGGPTDTQYF	TGCGCCAGCAGCCTCGCAGTACCCTTCGGGACTAGCGGGGGCCCCACAGATACGCAGTATTTT
TRBV25-1	TRBJ1-4	NA	TRBD1	CASSESGTGLRLFF	TGTGCCAGCAGTGAAAGCGGGACAGGGCTTCGTCTGTTTTTT
TRBV20-1	TRBJ1-3	few	TRBD1	CSARDWDRGRGNTIYF	TGCAGTGCTAGAGATTGGGACAGGGGGCGCGGAAACACCATATATTTT
TRBV7-9	TRBJ2-5	NA	NA	CASSLAYSLEVVGQETQYF	TGTGCCAGCAGCTTAGCGTACAGTTTAGAGGTCGTGGGCCAAGAGACCCAGTACTTC
TRBV27	TRBJ1-2	few	NA	CASSSNGGGYTF	TGTGCCAGCAGTTCCAACGGGGGGGGCTACACCTTC
TRBV4-3	TRBJ2-7	few	TRBD2	CASSQDPNVAGSPYEQYF	TGCGCCAGCAGCCAGGATCCAAACGTAGCGGGGTCCCCCTACGAGCAGTACTTC
TRBV13	TRBJ2-7	NA	NA	CASSLGENGYYEQYF	TGTGCCAGCAGCTTAGGCGAGAACGGATACTACGAGCAGTACTTC
TRBV6-1	TRBJ2-5	NA	NA	CATSRGQETQYF	TGTGCCACCTCACGAGGTCAAGAGACCCAGTACTTC
TRBV13	TRBJ2-1	NA	NA	CASRQVGLENEQFF	TGTGCCAGCAGACAAGTGGGTTTGGAGAATGAGCAGTTCTTC
TRBV2	TRBJ1-1	NA	NA	CASSGRFLTEAFF	TGTGCCAGCAGCGGACGGTTCCTCACTGAAGCTTTCTTT
TRBV2	TRBJ2-7	many	NA	CASSAIGTNSYEQYF	TGTGCTAGCAGCGCCATTGGAACTAACTCCTACGAGCAGTACTTC
TRBV20-1	TRBJ2-5	NA	NA	CSATPQGLAAQETQYF	TGCAGTGCCACGCCCCAGGGGCTAGCGGCCCAAGAGACCCAGTACTTC
TRBV7-9	TRBJ2-1	many	TRBD2	CASGAGGPVEQFF	TGTGCCAGCGGGGCGGGAGGGCCGGTTGAGCAGTTCTTC
TRBV11-3	TRBJ2-3	NA	NA	CASSLKGYRTDTQYF	TGTGCCAGCAGCTTAAAAGGCTATCGCACAGATACGCAGTATTTT
TRBV20-1	TRBJ2-3	NA	TRBD2	CSARALAGGTISTDTQYF	TGCAGTGCTAGAGCATTAGCGGGGGGTACAATTAGCACAGATACGCAGTATTTT
TRBV28	TRBJ2-7	NA	TRBD2	CASSSRGGRGYEQYF	TGTGCCAGCAGTTCTCGGGGGGGGAGAGGCTACGAGCAGTACTTC
TRBV4-3	TRBJ2-7	NA	NA	CASSQVVGYRYEQYF	TGCGCCAGCAGCCAAGTCGTTGGGTATCGCTACGAGCAGTACTTC
TRBV6-6	TRBJ2-1	NA	NA	CASSPGRTYNEQFF	TGTGCCAGCAGTCCGGGACGCACCTACAATGAGCAGTTCTTC
TRBV28	TRBJ2-5	NA	NA	CASSQGQFSETQYF	TGTGCCAGCAGTCAGGGGCAATTTTCAGAGACCCAGTACTTC
TRBV7-2	TRBJ2-3	NA	TRBD2	CASSFEGRADTQYF	TGTGCCAGCAGCTTTGAGGGGAGGGCAGATACGCAGTATTTT
TRBV5-5	TRBJ2-2	NA	NA	CASSSGTGANTGELFF	TGTGCCAGCAGCTCGGGAACCGGGGCGAACACCGGGGAGCTGTTTTTT
TRBV20-1	TRBJ2-1	NA	TRBD2	CSAPGTSGRYNEQFF	TGCAGTGCCCCCGGGACTAGCGGACGCTACAATGAGCAGTTCTTC
TRBV3-1	TRBJ1-6	NA	TRBD1	CASSQRDRGSYNSPLHF	TGTGCCAGCAGCCAGAGGGACAGGGGATCCTATAATTCACCCCTCCACTTT
TRBV5-1	TRBJ2-2	NA	NA	CASGPHYGGELFF	TGCGCCAGCGGGCCCCACTACGGCGGGGAGCTGTTTTTT
TRBV2	TRBJ1-4	few	NA	CASSEAAKTDEKLFF	TGTGCCAGCAGTGAAGCGGCGAAGACTGATGAAAAACTGTTTTTT
TRBV6-2/TRBV6-3	TRBJ2-7	NA	NA	CASSYPTSEQYF	TGTGCCAGCAGTTACCCGACCTCCGAGCAGTACTTC
TRBV4-3	TRBJ1-4	NA	NA	CASRGRANEKLFF	TGCGCCAGCAGGGGTAGGGCTAATGAAAAACTGTTTTTT
TRBV14	TRBJ2-1	NA	TRBD2	CASSPRVRRGEQFF	TGTGCCAGCAGCCCTCGAGTTCGGCGGGGGGAGCAGTTCTTC
TRBV20-1	TRBJ2-4	few	NA	CSARDERGPGNIQYF	TGCAGTGCTAGAGATGAGCGTGGGCCGGGGAACATTCAGTACTTC
TRBV20-1	TRBJ2-5	few	NA	CSARDTATYQETQYF	TGCAGTGCTAGAGATACGGCAACCTACCAAGAGACCCAGTACTTC
TRBV5-1	TRBJ2-3	few	NA	CASSLEQATDTQYF	TGCGCCAGCAGCTTGGAGCAGGCCACAGATACGCAGTATTTT
TRBV27	TRBJ2-4	NA	NA	CASSLGWGRGKNIQYF	TGTGCCAGCAGTTTAGGCTGGGGAAGAGGGAAAAACATTCAGTACTTC
TRBV6-5	TRBJ2-1	NA	TRBD1	CASRKGQPPNEQFF	TGTGCCAGCAGAAAGGGACAGCCACCCAATGAGCAGTTCTTC